The 23 T cell receptor beta chains below come from one sample, sequenced in a study of response to subunit inactivated influenza vaccine. Using its own MiXCR run on the RT-PCR reads, TCRdb lists one record per CDR3 protein. The sample comprises about 830,000 distinct CDR3 sequences, about 18% of which are singletons, and approximately 10% rests with the top ten. This sample comprised PBMCs from blood, obtained 5 days after vaccination. Receptors originate from a man aged 50-60 years who received an inactivated influenza vaccine.

The chain recombines TRBV9 with TRBJ2-1; perhaps TRBD2 as D (6 bases). Per germline, CDR1 SGDLS and CDR2 YYNGEE. With 4 bases removed from V and 7 bases from J, the gap between germline ends came to 21 bases. CDR3 length equals 16 residues. CDR3 in DNA: TGTGCCAGCAGCCCCCTGGGACTGAAATTTCTTAATGAGCAGTTCTTC. Its protein product is CASSPLGLKFLNEQFF.

This chain joins TRBV6-6 and TRBJ1-2; 7 nucleotides agree with TRBD1. V shed 5 bases and J 4 bases; nucleotides not matched to a gene: 4. The CDR3 is 13 amino acids. CDR1 is MNHNY, CDR2 SVGAGI, per germline (reference sequence). CDR3 DNA: TGTGCCAGCAGTGCCAGGGACAGCTATGGCTACACCTTC. Residues: CASSARDSYGYTF.

This clonotype appeared a few times. This chain connects TRBV5-5 to TRBJ2-4; 10 positions match TRBD2. Germline V gene lookup returns CDR1 SGHKS and CDR2 YYEKEE (reference sequence). After removal of 1 base from V and 11 bases from J, the junction contained 15 bases not matched to a gene. The CDR3 loop spans 17 amino acids. The CDR3 nucleotides are TGTGCCAGCAGCTTGCGGGGAGGGCGAGCGGGAGGGCCGGTTCAGTACTTC. Translation: CASSLRGGRAGGPVQYF.

This clonotype was detected a few times. V and J are TRBV4-3 and TRBJ1-6; D ambiguous. Trimming took 0 bases from V and 9 from J, leaving 12 bases between them. CDR1 and CDR2 (germline): LGHNA, YSLEER. CDR3 length: 15 residues. In DNA form, the CDR3 reads TGCGCCAGCAGCCAAGACCCACAAAACCTTTCACCCCTCCACTTT. It is translated as CASSQDPQNLSPLHF.

The genes are TRBV11-2 and TRBJ1-4; 8 bases are shared with TRBD1. J gave up 8 bases and V 0 bases, and 11 bases lay outside the gene matches. CDR3 length equals 17 residues. From germline, CDR1 is SGHAT and CDR2 FQNNGV. In nucleotides, the CDR3 is TGTGCCAGCAGCTTAGATATCATGAGACAGGGGCTAGAAAAACTGTTTTTT. It yields the protein CASSLDIMRQGLEKLFF.

This chain links TRBV5-4 with TRBJ2-7; TRBD1 matches at 9 bases. V gave up 4 bases and J gave up 5 bases; unmatched junction bases: 7. This CDR3 spans 14 amino acids. Germline CDR1 is SGHNT and CDR2 is YYREEE (reference sequence). The CDR3 DNA follows: TGTGCCAGCAGCAAGGGACAGGGTTTCGACGAGCAGTACTTC. Translation: CASSKGQGFDEQYF.

The chain is built from TRBV12-3 or TRBV12-4 and TRBJ1-5; D not certain. V was shortened by 2 bases and J by 3 bases, with 8 bases between the two germline ends. There are 14 residues in the CDR3. CDR3 sequence reads: CASSLMEINQPQHF. The CDR3 nucleotides read TGTGCCAGCAGTTTAATGGAGATCAATCAGCCCCAGCATTTT.

In this sample, this clonotype turned up a few times. The V gene is TRBV5-6, the J gene TRBJ2-2; TRBD2 is a possible D gene (5 bases). The CDR3 length is 14 residues. V was trimmed by 2 bases and J by 4 bases, leaving 9 bases between them. From germline, CDR1 is SGHDT and CDR2 YYEEEE. The CDR3 DNA sequence: TGTGCCAGCAGCTTTATAGGGAGCACCGGGGAGCTGTTTTTT. This gives the protein CASSFIGSTGELFF. The whole variable domain, filled in from reference TRBV5-6 and TRBJ2-2, reads DAGVTQSPTHLIKTRGQQVTLRCSPKSGHDTVSWYQQALGQGPQFIFQYYEEEERQRGNFPDRFSGHQFPNYSSELNVNALLLGDSALYLCASSFIGSTGELFFGEGSRLTVL.

The rearrangement joins TRBV7-3 to TRBJ2-3; 8 bases line up with TRBD2. Germline CDR1 SGHTA, CDR2 FQGTGA. This CDR3 region has 18 residues. Unmatched junction bases numbered 17, after V lost 4 bases and J lost 5 bases. The CDR3 sequence: CASSSNLRGGRPKDTQYF. The CDR3 region has the DNA TGTGCCAGCAGCTCCAACCTGCGGGGCGGGAGGCCCAAAGATACGCAGTATTTT.

This clonotype has a handful of counts. The genes are TRBV5-6 and TRBJ2-1; 10 nucleotides line up with TRBD2. CDR3 length: 18 residues. The V gene end was trimmed by 4 bases and the J gene end by 0 bases; junction bases not matched to a gene: 10. Germline V lookup: CDR1 SGHDT, CDR2 YYEEEE. CDR3 region: CASSIASGRAYSYNEQFF. The DNA for the CDR3 is TGTGCCAGCAGCATTGCGAGCGGGAGGGCCTACTCCTACAATGAGCAGTTCTTC.

In its sample, this clonotype was seen many times. This chain uses TRBV7-9 with TRBJ1-5, with D possibly TRBD1 on 6 matching bases. CDR3 length: 13 residues. Germline-derived CDR1 and CDR2 are SEHNR and FQNEAQ (reference sequence). With 1 base removed from V and 6 bases from J, the gap between germline ends came to 7 bases. The CDR3 DNA follows: TGTGCCAGCAGCTTAGACAGGGTTCAGCCCCAGCATTTT. Its translation: CASSLDRVQPQHF.

This clonotype was counted a few times. This chain joins TRBV10-3 and TRBJ2-7; maybe TRBD1 (6 bases). V lost 4 bases and J 7 bases, leaving 26 bases between the germline ends. The V gene's germline CDR1 is ENHRY and CDR2 SYGVKD. The CDR3 sequence is 17 residues long. Written as DNA, the CDR3 is TGTGCCATCAGTGGCACCTTTCGACAGCTGGGGGCTGGAGAGCAGTACTTC. Translating it yields CAISGTFRQLGAGEQYF.

This clonotype came up a few times. V and J are TRBV7-2 and TRBJ2-5; D call uncertain. V was trimmed by 1 base and J by 7 bases, leaving 13 bases between them. The CDR3 consists of 14 residues. Germline CDR1 reads SGHTA; CDR2 reads FQGNSA. CDR3 nucleotide sequence: TGTGCCAGCAGCTTAGTATCGTCCATTTGGACCCAGTACTTC. It yields the protein CASSLVSSIWTQYF.

The chain employs TRBV28 and TRBJ1-4; D possibly corresponds to TRBD1 (5 bases). V lost 6 bases to trimming and J lost 6 bases, with 14 bases between them. Germline loops: CDR1 MDHEN, CDR2 SYDVKM. CDR3 length: 14 amino acids. The CDR3 coding sequence is TGTGCCAGCAGAATCCGGGGCTCTTATGAAAAACTGTTTTTT. Translated: CASRIRGSYEKLFF.

The chain has TRBV11-1 and TRBJ1-1; tentatively, D is TRBD1 (6 bases). Germline V gene sequence: CDR1 SGHAT, CDR2 FQDESV (reference sequence). The CDR3 covers 14 residues. V lost 5 bases and J lost 5, with 15 bases in between. The DNA for the CDR3 is TGTGCCAGCAGCCAGACGGACAGCAAGACTGAAGCTTTCTTT. It is translated as CASSQTDSKTEAFF.

The chain combines TRBV18 with TRBJ1-2, with 7 nucleotides matching TRBD1. The germline V gene has CDR1 KGHSH and CDR2 LQKENI. The CDR3 has 15 amino acids. The junction had 8 bases not matched to a gene; V was cut back by 4 bases and J by 3 bases. The CDR3 loop is CASSLSDRRDYGYTF. The CDR3 region has the DNA TGTGCCAGCTCACTTTCGGACAGGAGGGACTATGGCTACACCTTC.

This chain uses TRBV10-3 with TRBJ2-7, with D hard to call. Germline values: CDR1 ENHRY, CDR2 SYGVKD. This CDR3 comprises 12 residues. The ends were cut back, 4 bases at V and 4 bases at J, with 8 bases in the middle. The CDR3 is CAISGGQYEQYF. As DNA, the CDR3 is TGTGCCATCAGTGGGGGTCAATACGAGCAGTACTTC.

V and J are TRBV20-1 and TRBJ2-7, with TRBD2 identical over 10 bases. Germline trimming cut 3 bases from V and 5 bases from J; bases unmatched to any gene: 7. Per the germline V gene, CDR1 is DFQATT and CDR2 is SNEGSKA (reference sequence). CDR3 size: 14 residues. The CDR3 DNA sequence: TGCAGTGCTAGTCTAACTAGCGGGGTCGACGAGCAGTACTTC. Protein sequence: CSASLTSGVDEQYF.

This clonotype showed up just a few times. The chain links TRBV7-9 to TRBJ2-5; 12 nucleotides agree with TRBD2. With V trimmed by 5 bases and J by 5 bases, 12 bases remained unmatched. This CDR3 comprises 17 residues. CDR1 and CDR2 (germline): SEHNR, FQNEAQ (reference sequence). The CDR3 protein is CASSRLTSGRGRETQYF. The CDR3 DNA sequence: TGTGCCAGCAGCCGCCTGACTAGCGGGAGAGGAAGGGAGACCCAGTACTTC.

In this sample, this clonotype turned up many times. The chain couples TRBV20-1 to TRBJ2-2, with D possibly called TRBD1 or TRBD2 (5 bases each). Germline V gives CDR1 DFQATT, CDR2 SNEGSKA (reference sequence). This CDR3 region has 15 residues. Deletions cut 0 bases from V and 4 bases from J, with 12 bases between. CDR3 sequence reads: CSARDQRDVTGELFF. DNA of the CDR3: TGCAGTGCTAGAGATCAAAGGGACGTCACCGGGGAGCTGTTTTTT.

J is TRBJ2-7 and V is TRBV15; 9 bases are a match to TRBD2. Germline CDR1 LNHNV, CDR2 YYDKDF (reference sequence). V was clipped by 5 bases and J by 5 bases; unmatched bases: 7. The CDR3 spans 14 residues. CDR3 nucleotides: TGTGCCACCAGCCCGGGACTAGCCTCAAACGAGCAGTACTTC. It encodes CATSPGLASNEQYF.

This clonotype was seen a few times. CDR3 sequence (DNA): TGTGCCAGCAGCGTAGGTCCTAGCGGGAGTGAGACCCAGTACTTC. It yields the protein CASSVGPSGSETQYF. The chain carries TRBV9 and TRBJ2-5, with 10 nucleotides matching TRBD2. The CDR3 loop spans 15 amino acids. V shed 0 bases, J shed 5 bases, and the junction held 4 bases outside the gene matches. CDR1 is SGDLS, CDR2 YYNGEE, per germline.

This clonotype occurred a few times. The CDR3 region has the DNA TGTGCCAGCAGCTTGTTAGGTTTGCGGACCGGGGAGCTGTTTTTT. Residues: CASSLLGLRTGELFF. The chain couples TRBV7-2 to TRBJ2-2, with D unresolved. V shed 3 bases and J shed 5 bases, with 13 bases lying between them. Per the germline V gene, CDR1 is SGHTA and CDR2 is FQGNSA. The CDR3 totals 15 residues.